These 9 T cell receptor beta chains came from one sample sequenced in a study of T-cell reconstitution after alpha-beta-depleted transplantation in children. For TCRbeta, the library was prepared with unique molecular identifiers. TCRdb itself ran the PCR reads through MiXCR, one entry per CDR3 protein. The sample consists of fewer than 400,000 distinct CDR3 sequences, around 21% of them appearing once. The starting material was PBMCs from the stem cell graft donor, obtained from the stem cell graft. These receptors were obtained from a human donor who donated a stem cell graft to a child with acute myeloid leukemia.

The J gene is TRBJ2-2, the V gene TRBV6-1, with D perhaps matching TRBD1 (5 bases). V was shortened by 5 bases and J by 6 bases, with 10 bases between the two germline ends. The CDR3 extends over 13 amino acids. The V gene's germline CDR1 is MNHNS and CDR2 SASEGT. The CDR3 bases are TGTGCCAGCAGTAGGGGTACAGCCGGGGAGCTGTTTTTT. Its protein is CASSRGTAGELFF.

The rearrangement links TRBV11-2 to TRBJ2-3, with D possibly being TRBD2 (5 bases). Germline loops: CDR1 SGHAT, CDR2 FQNNGV. Trimming removed 6 bases from V and 1 base from J, with 11 bases in between. This CDR3 contains 14 residues. The CDR3 DNA reads TGTGCCAGCAGTTCAAGAGGGCGCACAGATACGCAGTATTTT. This codes for CASSSRGRTDTQYF. Full variable domain (remainder filled in from reference TRBV11-2 and TRBJ2-3): EAGVAQSPRYKIIEKRQSVAFWCNPISGHATLYWYQQILGQGPKLLIQFQNNGVVDDSQLPKDRFSAERLKGVDSTLKIQPAKLEDSAVYLCASSSRGRTDTQYFGPGTRLTVL.

This clonotype turned up a few times. CDR3 protein: CSVEGVGVLGTDTQYF. The CDR3 DNA reads as TGCAGCGTTGAAGGGGTGGGAGTGTTGGGCACAGATACGCAGTATTTT. The chain uses TRBV29-1 and TRBJ2-3; a possible D gene is TRBD2 (5 bases). The germline V gene encodes CDR1 SQVTM and CDR2 ANQGSEA. The V end lost 1 base, the J end lost 1 base, and 15 bases lay between the germline ends. This CDR3 is 16 amino acids long.

This clonotype was recorded a few times. The V call is TRBV20-1, the J call TRBJ2-5; 7 nucleotides line up with TRBD2. J lost 4 bases, V lost 6 bases, and 17 bases had no gene match. The CDR3 sequence is 16 residues long. Germline assignment: CDR1 DFQATT and CDR2 SNEGSKA (reference sequence). DNA of the CDR3: TGCAGTGCGGACCGCTATGGCGGGAGTCCCCGAGAGACCCAGTACTTC. The encoded protein is CSADRYGGSPRETQYF.

This chain joins TRBV10-3 and TRBJ2-2; D may be TRBD2 (5 bases). V was pared by 5 bases and J by 8 bases, with 15 bases between. The CDR3 length is 14 residues. Germline CDR1 and CDR2: ENHRY and SYGVKD. DNA for the CDR3: TGTGCCATCAGTACCGGGCCTCGGGGTGGGGAGCTGTTTTTT. Amino acids: CAISTGPRGGELFF.

This clonotype was detected many times. The V call is TRBV27, the J call TRBJ2-7; 10 bases map to TRBD2. The length of the CDR3 is 14 residues. Germline CDR1 is MNHEY and CDR2 is SMNVEV (reference sequence). Trimming cost V 3 bases and J 3 bases; bases outside gene matches: 2. In DNA, the CDR3 is TGTGCCAGCAGTTTGCTAGCGGGAGTCTACGAGCAGTACTTC. This gives the protein CASSLLAGVYEQYF.

This clonotype was counted at least ten times. This chain connects TRBV29-1 to TRBJ2-1; TRBD2 aligns across 7 bases. Trimming took 4 bases from V and 0 from J; bases not matched to a gene: 0. Germline CDR1 is SQVTM and CDR2 is ANQGSEA. The CDR3 loop spans 13 amino acids. The CDR3 nucleotides read TGCAGCGTTGCGGGGGGCTCCTACAATGAGCAGTTCTTC. It is translated as CSVAGGSYNEQFF.

This clonotype was seen more than once but under ten times. DNA for the CDR3: TGTGCCAGCAGTTTAGGGGGCCTCAATGAAAAACTGTTTTTT. The encoded protein is CASSLGGLNEKLFF. This chain joins TRBV12-3 or TRBV12-4 and TRBJ1-4; TRBD1 is a possible D gene (5 bases). The CDR3 has 14 amino acids. V was shortened by 1 base and J by 5 bases, with 8 bases between the two germline ends.

This clonotype was detected only a few times. V and J are TRBV10-3 and TRBJ2-1; D uncertain. Per the germline V gene, CDR1 is ENHRY and CDR2 is SYGVKD. This CDR3 region has 14 residues. Between the trimmed V and J ends, which lost 10 bases and 1 base, there was a span of 14 bases. CDR3 nucleotides: TGTGCCACCCTCCGCGACGGATCCTACAATGAGCAGTTCTTC. Amino acids: CATLRDGSYNEQFF.